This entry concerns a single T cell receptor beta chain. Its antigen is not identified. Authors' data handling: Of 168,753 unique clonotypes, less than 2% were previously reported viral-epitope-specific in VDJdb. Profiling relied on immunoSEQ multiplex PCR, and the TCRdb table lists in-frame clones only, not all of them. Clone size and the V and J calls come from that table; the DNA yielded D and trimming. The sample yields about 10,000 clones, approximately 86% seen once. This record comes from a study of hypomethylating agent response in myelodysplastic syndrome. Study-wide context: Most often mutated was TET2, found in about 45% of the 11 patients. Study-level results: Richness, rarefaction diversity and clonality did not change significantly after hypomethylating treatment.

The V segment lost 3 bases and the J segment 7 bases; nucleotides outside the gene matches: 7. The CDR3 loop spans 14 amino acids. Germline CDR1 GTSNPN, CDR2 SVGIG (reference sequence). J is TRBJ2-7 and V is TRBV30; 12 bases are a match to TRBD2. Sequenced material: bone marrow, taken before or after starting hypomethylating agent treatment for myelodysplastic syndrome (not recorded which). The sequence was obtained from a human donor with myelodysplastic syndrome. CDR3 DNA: TGTGCCTGGAGCAACGGACTAGCGGGGATAGAGCAGTACTTC. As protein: CAWSNGLAGIEQYF.